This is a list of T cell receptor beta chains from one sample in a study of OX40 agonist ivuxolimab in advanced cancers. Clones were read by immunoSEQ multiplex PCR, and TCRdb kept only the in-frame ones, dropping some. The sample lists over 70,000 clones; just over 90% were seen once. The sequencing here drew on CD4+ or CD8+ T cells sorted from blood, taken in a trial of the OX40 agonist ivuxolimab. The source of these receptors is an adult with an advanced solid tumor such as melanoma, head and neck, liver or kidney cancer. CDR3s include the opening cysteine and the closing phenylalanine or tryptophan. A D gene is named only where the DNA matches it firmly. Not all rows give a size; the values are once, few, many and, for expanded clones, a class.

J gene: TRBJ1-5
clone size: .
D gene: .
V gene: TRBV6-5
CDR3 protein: CASRVDEASNQPQHF
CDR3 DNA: TGTGCCAGCAGGGTCGATGAAGCTAGCAATCAGCCCCAGCATTTT

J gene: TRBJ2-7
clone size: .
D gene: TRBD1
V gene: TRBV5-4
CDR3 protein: CASSPVRQGDSYEQYF
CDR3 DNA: TGTGCCAGCAGCCCGGTACGACAGGGAGACTCCTACGAGCAGTACTTC

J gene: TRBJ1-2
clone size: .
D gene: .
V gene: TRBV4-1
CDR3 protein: CASSRGQIDGYTF
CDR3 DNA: TGCGCCAGCAGCCGAGGACAGATAGATGGCTACACCTTC

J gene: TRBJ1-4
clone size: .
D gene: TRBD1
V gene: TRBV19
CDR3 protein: CASSTGTGGTNEKLFF
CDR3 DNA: TGTGCCAGTAGTACCGGGACAGGGGGTACTAATGAAAAACTGTTTTTT

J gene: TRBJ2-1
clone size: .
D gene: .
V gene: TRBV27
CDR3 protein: CASSPHGPPPGDEQFF
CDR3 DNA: TGTGCCAGCAGTCCCCACGGACCGCCCCCGGGAGATGAGCAGTTCTTC

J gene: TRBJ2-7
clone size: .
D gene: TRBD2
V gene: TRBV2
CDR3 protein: CASGGGSGAYEQYF
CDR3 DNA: TGTGCCAGCGGCGGTGGAAGCGGGGCCTACGAGCAGTACTTC

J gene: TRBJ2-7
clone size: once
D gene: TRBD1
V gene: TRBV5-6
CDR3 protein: CASSWGDRAAYEQYF
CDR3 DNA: TGTGCCAGCAGCTGGGGGGACAGGGCAGCCTACGAGCAGTACTTC

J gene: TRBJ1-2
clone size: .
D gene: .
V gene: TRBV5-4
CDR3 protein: CASSFERMVHAGYTF
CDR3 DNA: TGTGCCAGCTCCTTCGAGAGGATGGTTCACGCTGGCTACACCTTC

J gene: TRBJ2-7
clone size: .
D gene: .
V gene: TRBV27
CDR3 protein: CASSSTTFPGEQYF
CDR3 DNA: TGTGCCAGCAGTTCGACGACCTTTCCGGGGGAGCAGTACTTC

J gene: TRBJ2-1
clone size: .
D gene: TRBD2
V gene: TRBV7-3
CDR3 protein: CASSLRSFSGTYNEQFF
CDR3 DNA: TGTGCCAGCAGCTTAAGATCTTTTAGCGGGACCTACAATGAGCAGTTCTTC

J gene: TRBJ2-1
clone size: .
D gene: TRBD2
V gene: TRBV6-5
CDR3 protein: CASSYTLAGYNEQFF
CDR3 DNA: TGTGCCAGCAGTTACACCCTAGCGGGATACAATGAGCAGTTCTTC

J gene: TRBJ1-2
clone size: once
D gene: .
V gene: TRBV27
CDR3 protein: CASSLSPGTLHLDGYTF
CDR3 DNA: TGTGCCAGCAGTTTATCCCCCGGAACACTACACCTTGATGGCTACACCTTC

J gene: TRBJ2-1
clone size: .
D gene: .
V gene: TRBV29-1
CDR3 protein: CSVEVSYNEQFF
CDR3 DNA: TGCAGCGTTGAAGTGTCCTACAATGAGCAGTTCTTC

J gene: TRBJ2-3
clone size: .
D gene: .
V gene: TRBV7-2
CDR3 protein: CASSGSLMGDTQYF
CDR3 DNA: TGTGCCAGCAGCGGTAGCCTCATGGGAGATACGCAGTATTTT

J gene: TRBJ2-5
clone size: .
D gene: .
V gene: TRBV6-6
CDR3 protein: CASSPSPPEGYF
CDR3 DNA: TGTGCCAGCAGCCCCTCCCCCCCTGAGGGGTACTTC

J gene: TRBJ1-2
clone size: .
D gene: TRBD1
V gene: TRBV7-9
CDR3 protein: CASSPTGASYGYTF
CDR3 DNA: TGTGCCAGCAGCCCGACAGGGGCCTCCTATGGCTACACCTTC